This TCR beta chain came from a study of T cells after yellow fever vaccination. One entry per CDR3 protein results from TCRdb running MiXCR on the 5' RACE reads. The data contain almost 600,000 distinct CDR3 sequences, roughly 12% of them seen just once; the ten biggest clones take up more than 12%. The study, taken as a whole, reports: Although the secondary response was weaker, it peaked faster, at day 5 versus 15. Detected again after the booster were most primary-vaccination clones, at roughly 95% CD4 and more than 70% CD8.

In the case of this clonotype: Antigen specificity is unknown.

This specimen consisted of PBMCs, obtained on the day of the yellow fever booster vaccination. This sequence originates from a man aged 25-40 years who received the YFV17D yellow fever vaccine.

CDR3 amino acids: CASSQGGSGGYTF. CDR3 nucleotides: TGTGCCAGCAGCCAGGGGGGGAGTGGTGGCTACACCTTC. V gene TRBV7-3 combines with J gene TRBJ1-2, with 7 nucleotides matching TRBD1. The germline V gene encodes CDR1 SGHTA and CDR2 FQGTGA. The CDR3 is 13 residues long. The V segment lost 5 bases and the J segment 7 bases; nucleotides outside the gene matches: 7.